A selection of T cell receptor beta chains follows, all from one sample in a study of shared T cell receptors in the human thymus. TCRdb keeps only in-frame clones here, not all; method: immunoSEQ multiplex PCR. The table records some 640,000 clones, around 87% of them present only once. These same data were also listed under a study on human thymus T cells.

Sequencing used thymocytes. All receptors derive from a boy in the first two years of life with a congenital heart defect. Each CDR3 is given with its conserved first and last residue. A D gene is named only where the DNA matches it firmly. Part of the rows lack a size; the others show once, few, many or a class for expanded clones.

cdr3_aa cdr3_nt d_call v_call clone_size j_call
CASSLGAGYTF TGCGCCAGCAGTTTGGGGGCTGGCTACACCTTC . TRBV5-1 . TRBJ1-2
CASSHWRLAGRIDTQYF TGTGCCAGCAGTCACTGGAGACTAGCGGGGAGGATAGATACGCAGTATTTT TRBD2 TRBV25-1 few TRBJ2-3
CASSDGGSGANVLTF TGTGCCAGCAGTGACGGGGGATCTGGGGCCAACGTCCTGACTTTC . TRBV25-1 . TRBJ2-6
CASSHKGQRSSTDTQYF TGTGCCAGCTCTCACAAAGGACAGAGGAGTAGCACAGATACGCAGTATTTT . TRBV18 . TRBJ2-3
CASSLGQGKDGNQPQHF TGTGCCAGCAGTCTTGGACAGGGGAAGGACGGCAATCAGCCCCAGCATTTT TRBD1 TRBV5-6 . TRBJ1-5
CASSFGQGRGGNTEAFF TGCGCCAGCAGTTTTGGACAGGGTAGAGGGGGGAACACTGAAGCTTTCTTT TRBD1 TRBV5-1 few TRBJ1-1
CASSTAGLNEQFF TGTGCCAGCAGCACAGCGGGGCTGAATGAGCAGTTCTTC TRBD2 TRBV5-4 . TRBJ2-1
CASSSGQGDYEQYF TGTGCCAGCAGCTCAGGACAGGGGGACTACGAGCAGTACTTC TRBD1 TRBV7-9 . TRBJ2-7
CTWSAGQGASNYGYTF TGTACCTGGAGTGCGGGACAGGGGGCAAGTAACTATGGCTACACCTTC TRBD1 TRBV30 . TRBJ1-2
CASSLAQKMAGTNSPLHF TGTGCCAGCAGCTTAGCCCAAAAGATGGCAGGGACAAATTCACCCCTCCACTTT . TRBV7-9 . TRBJ1-6
CASSPRTSVILYEQYF TGTGCCAGCAGTCCCAGGACTAGCGTAATCCTCTACGAGCAGTACTTC TRBD2 TRBV27 . TRBJ2-7